This T cell receptor (beta chain) was documented in a study of blood T cells in healthy people across ages (dated by TCRdb to between 2014 and 2017). Regarding the study in general: Template switching captured roughly one uniquely barcoded TCR beta cDNA molecule per two T cells in model experiments. Using deep sequencing normalized with unique cDNA molecular identifiers, the study measured how TCR beta repertoire diversity changes with age. Four age groups were formed from the donors: young (average around 15 years), middle-aged (approximately 39), aged (62) and long-lived (approximately 80). To avoid experimental bias, donors of different ages were spread randomly across the sequencing lanes. Using the same blood draw, the study looked at two additional independent replicas of 1 million unique cDNA reads for two donors, one aged 18 to 30 and the other aged 80 or older.

This clonotype was picked up one time. Its antigen is unknown. No clone much larger than this one lies a single base away; base qualities are absent. One read alone is weak evidence. Beyond this particular receptor, the publication reports: Estimates of total diversity from one million sequenced T cells were regarded as lower bounds and underestimates. There was a strong correlation between observed TCR beta diversity and the percentage of naive T cells measured by flow cytometry. Observed TCR beta diversity per million T cells fell roughly linearly with age, and a significant reduction was already apparent by age roughly 40. Since profiling was done on bulk unsorted PBMCs, naive and antigen-experienced compartments could not be conclusively compared. Because donor CMV infection status was unknown, age-related changes in expanded clonotypes were potentially confounded. Compared with the aged group, more naive CD4+ T cells, fewer expanded clones and increased TCR diversity were shown by the long-lived group, suggesting age selection.

Systemically healthy Caucasian individuals from Russia, around 38 in total and aged about 6 to 95 years, were included as donors. Ten milliliters of peripheral blood were drawn from each donor into EDTA-treated Vacutainer tubes. Ficoll-Paque density-gradient centrifugation was used to isolate PBMCs, with at least 7 million obtained per sample. Trizol reagent was used to extract total RNA from the PBMCs, yielding at least 5.5 micrograms per sample. The percentages of naive CD45RAhigh/CD27high T cells were determined by flow cytometry on a PBMC aliquot from every donor. Library preparation employed 5' RACE. Instrument on record: Illumina HiSeq 2500. A second PCR of about 7 to 12 cycles was run with a J-beta primer mix and a sample-barcoded 5' primer. A unique molecular identifier was introduced onto each TCR beta cDNA molecule by a template-switch 5' adaptor carrying 12 random nucleotides. Each sample yielded at least 2.5 million CDR3-containing paired-end reads. First-strand cDNA synthesis was performed from all RNA using the Mint cDNA synthesis kit, with priming by a TRBC-specific oligonucleotide. After uracil-DNA glycosylase treatment, a first 18-cycle PCR used universal primers M1SS and BC2_uni_R on all cDNA. As for the original processing: For normalization, 1 million high-quality reads, each with a distinct molecular identifier, were randomly selected from each sample. Reads with shared molecular identifiers were discarded instead of being binned into consensus sequences. CDR3 identification, clonotype clustering and error correction used MiTCR with a Q25 quality threshold and the strictest error-elimination algorithm. A nonparametric unseen species model with Euler transformation was used to estimate lower-bound total TCR beta diversity. The public reads were run again by TCRdb, first through fastp at Q25 and then through MiXCR, and only productive beta chains were kept. Every CDR3 protein is listed once, alongside the most common genes and DNA of its rows. For this entry, the V and J calls and clone size follow TCRdb and not the study's own pipeline. In all, the sample holds about 730,000 distinct CDR3 sequences, and 43% of those were seen once. 20% to 25% of the sample comes from the top ten.

The CDR3 contains 15 residues, cysteine and phenylalanine counted. The kept DNA is CDR3 alone, 45 bases in frame from the first base. In the germline V gene, CDR1 corresponds to KGHSY and CDR2 to FQNENV. Trimming costs V 3 bases and J 5 bases, and their ends lie 17 bases apart. The rearrangement joined TRBV16 to TRBJ2-7; the D gene is perhaps TRBD1 or TRBD2, as each covers 5 bases. The source material was blood. The TCR originated in a woman between 55 and 75 years old in good health. At the DNA level, the sequence is TGTGCCAGCAGCCAGCGGACTTATGGGGGTAACGAGCAGTACTTC. Its protein product is CASSQRTYGGNEQYF.